This T cell receptor (beta chain) came from a study of T cells in Graves' hyperthyroidism and ophthalmopathy (dated by TCRdb to about 2019). Context from the whole study: Peripheral blood samples were taken at initial diagnosis, before any treatment was given. The 95 to 100 discovery patients were randomly divided into training and test sets at a 7:3 ratio. After sampling, hyperthyroidism patients received methimazole starting at 30 mg daily, and ophthalmopathy patients received high-dose intravenous methylprednisolone. Whether ophthalmopathy could be predicted prospectively was tested in an independent validation cohort made up of under 20 hyperthyroidism patients plus 17 patients who later progressed to ophthalmopathy. According to the paper, TCR Vbeta CDR3 sequencing was carried out on 135 peripheral blood samples, which came from fewer than 50 ophthalmopathy, approximately 78 hyperthyroidism and about 17 progressor patients. In more than 5 Graves' hyperthyroidism patients, the study also compared T-cell repertoires from thyroid tissue with T-cell repertoires from blood. A discovery cohort of 95 to 100 patients, roughly 40 with Graves' ophthalmopathy and approximately 60 with stable Graves' hyperthyroidism, was used to find distinguishing TCR V-J signatures.

Spanning cysteine to phenylalanine, the CDR3 consists of 14 amino acids. Of all the DNA, just the CDR3 is kept, 42 bases in frame from base 1. From the germline V gene, CDR1 is SGHTA and CDR2 is FQGNSA. Relative to germline, V is missing 1 base and J is missing 4 bases, with 1 base of the junction outside any gene match. Stable Graves' hyperthyroidism was defined as no progression to ophthalmopathy during 18 months of follow-up. Hyperthyroidism patients were newly diagnosed, had a disease duration of under 2 months, and were aged 18 to 65 years. Exclusion was applied to patients with uncontrolled infections, other autoimmune diseases, pregnancy or lactation. Diagnoses were established on the basis of clinical symptoms, serum thyroxine and TRAb, thyroid ultrasound, and orbital computed tomography. Ficoll-Paque density gradient centrifugation was used to isolate PBMCs from around 10 ml of fresh peripheral blood. Total RNA was extracted using Trizol reagent, and RNA quality was assessed on an Agilent 2100 Bioanalyzer.

Study-wide conclusions, independent of this receptor: In validation, progression to ophthalmopathy was predicted by the model with 70.59% sensitivity and 72.22% specificity, a median of about 6.8 months before onset. No statistical method was used to fix the sample size in advance, and group allocation was not hidden from the investigators. Most expanded thyroid clonotypes (frequency above 0.001) were also detected in blood, a finding suggesting that blood repertoires may reflect thyroid immune responses. A model built on a 13 V-J signature distinguished ophthalmopathy from stable hyperthyroidism, reaching 85% to 90% sensitivity and around 82% specificity in cross-validation and 80%/75% in testing.

The TCR beta CDR3 regions were amplified from the RNA transcripts. The first round of RT-PCR for the TCR CDR3 was performed with the HTBI primer set and the Qiagen OneStep RT-PCR kit. The libraries were constructed in a second round of multiplex PCR and then size-selected and purified. Sequencing of the libraries was done on an Illumina HiSeq2000 using paired-end 100 bp reads. The source study handled its data this way. SOAPnuke was used to process the raw data, throwing out any read that contained adapters or uncalled bases, had a mean Phred below 15, or lacked an exact constant-primer or identifier match. COPE v1.2.5 was used to merge the high-quality paired reads, and each unique nucleotide sequence was defined as a clonotype. MiTCR v1.1 was used to align clonotypes to the IMGT TRBV, TRBD and TRBJ reference segments. The analysis was restricted to V-J combinations with a frequency above 0.0001, which together covered roughly 99% of the repertoires. A TCS score was defined as the ratio of F50 (clonal expansion) to E x V (chaos), with BLOSUM62-based TCRdist applied between CDR3 peptides within each V-J. Welch's t-statistics and random forest reduced around 550 V-J features to 13, which were used in a naive Bayes classifier (R e1071). The similarity between thyroid and blood repertoires was quantified using the Morisita-Horn index. The public reads were reanalyzed by TCRdb: fastp trimming at Q25, MiXCR alignment, in-frame beta chains only. Under each unique CDR3 protein, matching rows form one entry showing the most common genes and DNA. The V and J calls here are based on TCRdb, not the publication. This sample gives hundreds of thousands of distinct CDR3 sequences in total; around a third of them show up just once. More than 25% of the sample is taken by the ten largest.

This clonotype was picked up many times. The antigen it binds to is not known. No base qualities exist here, and no much larger clone lies one base off it. The sample was blood. The chain is encoded by TRBV7-2 joined to TRBJ1-3, and TRBD1 matches 7 of the central bases. This TCR was sampled from a woman in her thirties or forties with Graves' hyperthyroidism. The CDR3 corresponds to CASSLEGGGNTIYF. The DNA sequence reads TGTGCCAGCAGCTTAGAAGGGGGCGGAAACACCATATATTTT.